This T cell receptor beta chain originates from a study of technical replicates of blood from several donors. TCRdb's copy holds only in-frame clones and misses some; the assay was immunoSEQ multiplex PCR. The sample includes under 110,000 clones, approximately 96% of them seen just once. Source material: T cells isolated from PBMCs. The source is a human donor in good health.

The CDR3, as DNA: TGTGCCAGCAGCTTAGGACAGGGGGCGGGCACCGGGGAGCTGTTTTTT. Translated, it gives CASSLGQGAGTGELFF. This chain connects TRBV7-6 to TRBJ2-2, with 10 bases that match TRBD1. J lost 4 bases, V lost 1 base, and 3 bases had no gene match. CDR1 and CDR2 from the germline V gene are SGHVS and FNYEAQ. The CDR3 sequence is 16 residues long.